This T cell receptor (beta chain) was observed in a study of cytomegalovirus exposure and HLA in healthy donors. Vbeta (60) and Jbeta (13) primers were used in the PCR. This table comes from immunoSEQ multiplex PCR, and its TCRdb copy is limited to in-frame clones, with some not included. The sample comprises 83,000 or so clones, over 60% of which are singletons, and 5.5% to 7.5% rests with the top ten. Germline values: CDR1 MNHEY, CDR2 SVGAGI. The CDR3 consists of 13 residues. Trimming took 6 bases from V and 7 from J, leaving 15 bases between them. Sequencing used PBMCs. The chain couples TRBV6-5 to TRBJ2-5, with D perhaps TRBD2 (5 bases). The sequence came from a female donor in good health and CMV-seronegative. This chain's CDR3 is CASRSREKGTQYF. DNA for the CDR3: TGTGCCAGCAGATCCCGGGAAAAGGGGACCCAGTACTTC.